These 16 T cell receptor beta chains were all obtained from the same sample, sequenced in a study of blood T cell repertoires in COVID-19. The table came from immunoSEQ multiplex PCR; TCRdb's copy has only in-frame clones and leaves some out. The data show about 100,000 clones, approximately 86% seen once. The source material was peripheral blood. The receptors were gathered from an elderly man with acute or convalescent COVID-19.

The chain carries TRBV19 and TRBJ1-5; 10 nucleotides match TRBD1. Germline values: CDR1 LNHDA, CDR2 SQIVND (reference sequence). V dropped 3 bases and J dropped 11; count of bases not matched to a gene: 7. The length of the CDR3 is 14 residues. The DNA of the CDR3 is TGTGCCAGTAGTATTGGACAGGGGGGTAGGACCCAGCATTTT. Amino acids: CASSIGQGGRTQHF.

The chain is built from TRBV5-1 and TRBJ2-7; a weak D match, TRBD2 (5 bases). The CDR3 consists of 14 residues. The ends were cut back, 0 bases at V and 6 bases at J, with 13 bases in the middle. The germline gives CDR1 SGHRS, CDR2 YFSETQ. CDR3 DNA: TGCGCCAGCAGCTTGGCCGGGGAAACGGGCGAGCAGTACTTC. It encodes CASSLAGETGEQYF.

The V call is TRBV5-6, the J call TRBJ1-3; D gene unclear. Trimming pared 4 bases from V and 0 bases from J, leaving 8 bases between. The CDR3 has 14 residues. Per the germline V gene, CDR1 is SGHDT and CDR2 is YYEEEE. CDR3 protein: CASSPYSSGNTIYF. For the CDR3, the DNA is TGTGCCAGCAGCCCCTATTCCTCTGGAAACACCATATATTTT.

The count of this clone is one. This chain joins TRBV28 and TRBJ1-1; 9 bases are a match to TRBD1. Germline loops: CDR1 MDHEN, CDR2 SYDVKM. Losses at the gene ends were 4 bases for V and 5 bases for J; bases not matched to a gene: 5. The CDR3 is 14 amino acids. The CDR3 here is CASSWGQGPTEAFF. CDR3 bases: TGTGCCAGCAGTTGGGGACAGGGCCCGACTGAAGCTTTCTTT.

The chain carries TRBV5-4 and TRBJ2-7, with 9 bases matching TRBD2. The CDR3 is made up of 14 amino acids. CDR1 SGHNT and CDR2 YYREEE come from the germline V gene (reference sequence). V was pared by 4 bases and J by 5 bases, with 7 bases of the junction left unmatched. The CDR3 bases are TGTGCCAGCAGCGCGGGGGGGAGGGCAAACGAGCAGTACTTC. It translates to CASSAGGRANEQYF.

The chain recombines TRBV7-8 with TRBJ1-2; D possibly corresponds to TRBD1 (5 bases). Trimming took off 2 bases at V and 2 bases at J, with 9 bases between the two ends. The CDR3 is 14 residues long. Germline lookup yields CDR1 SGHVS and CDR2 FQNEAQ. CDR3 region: CASSLRDSNYGYTF. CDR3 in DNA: TGTGCCAGCAGCTTAAGGGACTCCAACTATGGCTACACCTTC.

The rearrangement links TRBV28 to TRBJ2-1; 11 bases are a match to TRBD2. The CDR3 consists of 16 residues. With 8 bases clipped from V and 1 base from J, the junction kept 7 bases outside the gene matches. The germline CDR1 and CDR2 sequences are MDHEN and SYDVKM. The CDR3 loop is CASRRPSGRSYNEQFF. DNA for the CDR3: TGTGCCAGCCGACGACCTAGCGGGAGGTCCTACAATGAGCAGTTCTTC.

The CDR3 DNA reads as TGCGCCAGCAGAGAAGGACTAGCGGCGTCGGAGACCCAGTACTTC. This sequence encodes CASREGLAASETQYF. J is TRBJ2-5 and V is TRBV5-1; 10 bases are shared with TRBD2. Germline assignment: CDR1 SGHRS and CDR2 YFSETQ. The CDR3 length is 15 residues. Trimming cost V 5 bases and J 5 bases; bases outside gene matches: 9.

The CDR3 loop is CASSENQGTNYGYTF. CDR3 DNA: TGTGCCAGCAGTGAAAATCAGGGGACCAACTATGGCTACACCTTC. The chain carries TRBV2 and TRBJ1-2; D might be TRBD1 (6 bases). The CDR3 runs 15 residues. CDR1 and CDR2 (germline): SNHLY, FYNNEI. V lost 2 bases and J 2 bases, leaving 12 bases between the germline ends.

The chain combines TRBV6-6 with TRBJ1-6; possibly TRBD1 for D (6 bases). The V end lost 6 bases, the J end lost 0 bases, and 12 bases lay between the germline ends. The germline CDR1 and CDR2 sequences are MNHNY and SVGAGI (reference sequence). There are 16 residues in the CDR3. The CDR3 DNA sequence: TGTGCCAGCAGGTATACAGGGAGCTCCTATAATTCACCCCTCCACTTT. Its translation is CASRYTGSSYNSPLHF.

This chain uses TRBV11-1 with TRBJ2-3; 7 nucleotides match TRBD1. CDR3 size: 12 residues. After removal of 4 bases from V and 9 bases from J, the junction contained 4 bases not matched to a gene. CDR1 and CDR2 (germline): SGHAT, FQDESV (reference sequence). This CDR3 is CASSSDRDTQYF. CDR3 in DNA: TGTGCCAGCAGCTCCGACAGGGACACGCAGTATTTT.

CDR3 nucleotide sequence: TGTGCCAGCAGCGAGGGGACTTTCCTTAATGAGCAGTTCTTC. Residues: CASSEGTFLNEQFF. The rearrangement uses TRBV7-2 and TRBJ2-1, with a possible D match to TRBD2 (6 bases). This CDR3 has 14 amino acids. Germline CDR1 and CDR2: SGHTA and FQGNSA. V lost 5 bases and J lost 7, with 15 bases in between. Filled out from reference TRBV7-2 and TRBJ2-1, the complete variable domain reads GAGVSQSPSNKVTEKGKDVELRCDPISGHTALYWYRQSLGQGLEFLIYFQGNSAPDKSGLPSDRFSAERTGGSVSTLTIQRTQQEDSAVYLCASSEGTFLNEQFFGPGTRLTVL.

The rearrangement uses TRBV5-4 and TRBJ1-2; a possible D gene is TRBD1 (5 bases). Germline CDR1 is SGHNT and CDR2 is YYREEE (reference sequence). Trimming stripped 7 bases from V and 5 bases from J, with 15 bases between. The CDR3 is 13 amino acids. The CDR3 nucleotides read TGTGCCAGCCGAACTTTTGGGGGGTATGGCTACACCTTC. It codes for CASRTFGGYGYTF.

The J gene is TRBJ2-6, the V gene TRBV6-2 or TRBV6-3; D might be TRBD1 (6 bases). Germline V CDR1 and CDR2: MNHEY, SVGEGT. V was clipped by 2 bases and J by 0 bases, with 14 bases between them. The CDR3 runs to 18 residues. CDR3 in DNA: TGTGCCAGCAGTTACCCGGACAGCAGTTTCTCTGGGGCCAACGTCCTGACTTTC. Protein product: CASSYPDSSFSGANVLTF.

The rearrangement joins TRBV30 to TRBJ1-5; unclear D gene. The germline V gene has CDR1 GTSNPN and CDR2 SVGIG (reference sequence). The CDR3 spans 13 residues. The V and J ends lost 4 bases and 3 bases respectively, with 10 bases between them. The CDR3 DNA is TGTGCCTGGACAGGAGGAGCCAATCAGCCCCAGCATTTT. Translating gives CAWTGGANQPQHF.

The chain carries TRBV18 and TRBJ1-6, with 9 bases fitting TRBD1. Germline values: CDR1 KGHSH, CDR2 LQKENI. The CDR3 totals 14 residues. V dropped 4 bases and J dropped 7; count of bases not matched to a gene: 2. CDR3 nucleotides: TGTGCCAGCTCACAAGGGACAGGGAATTCACCCCTCCACTTT. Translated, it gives CASSQGTGNSPLHF.